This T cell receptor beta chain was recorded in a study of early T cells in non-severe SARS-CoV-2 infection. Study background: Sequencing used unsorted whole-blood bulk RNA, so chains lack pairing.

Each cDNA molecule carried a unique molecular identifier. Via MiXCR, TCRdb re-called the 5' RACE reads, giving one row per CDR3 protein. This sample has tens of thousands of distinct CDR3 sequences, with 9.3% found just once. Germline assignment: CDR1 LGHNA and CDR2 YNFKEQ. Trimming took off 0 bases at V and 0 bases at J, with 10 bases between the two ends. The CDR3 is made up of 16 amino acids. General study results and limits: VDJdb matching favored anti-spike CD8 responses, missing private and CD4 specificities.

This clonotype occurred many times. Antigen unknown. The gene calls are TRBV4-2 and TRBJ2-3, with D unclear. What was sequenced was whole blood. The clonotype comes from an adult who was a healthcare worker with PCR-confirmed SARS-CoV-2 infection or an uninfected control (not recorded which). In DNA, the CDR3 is TGTGCCAGCAGCCAAGATGGTCTGGAGAGCACAGATACGCAGTATTTT. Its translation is CASSQDGLESTDTQYF.